The sample holds one count of the clone carrying this T cell receptor beta chain. The antigen is unknown. Its ends do not fully match the called genes, so a read error is possible. With baseline, cycle 4 day 1, and cycle 7 day 1 as timepoints, blood was sampled. The record originates from a study of OX40 agonist ivuxolimab in advanced cancers. Overall study context: Clinicians treated patients with ivuxolimab, an agonistic anti-OX40 (CD134) antibody. General observations from the study: On average, CD8+ T cells showed a greater number of expanded clones than CD4+. Antigen specificity of clonally expanded peripheral T cells was not established.

CDR1 and CDR2 (germline): SGHTA, FQGNSA. The length of the CDR3 is 11 residues. The table came from immunoSEQ multiplex PCR; TCRdb's copy has only in-frame clones and leaves some out. The repertoire includes 75,000 to 95,000 clones, around 89% of them detected once, and 9% to 10% sits in the top ten. This clonotype originated in an adult with an advanced solid tumor such as melanoma, head and neck, liver or kidney cancer. The rearrangement uses TRBV7-2 and TRBJ2-1; TRBD2 aligns across 12 bases. This specimen consisted of CD4+ or CD8+ T cells sorted from blood, obtained in a trial of the OX40 agonist ivuxolimab. Here the CDR3 reads CASSSSGRGVF. CDR3 bases: TGTGCCAGCAGCTCTAGCGGGAGGGGGGTCTTC.